These 8 T cell receptor beta chains originate from one sample sequenced in a study of low-dose radiotherapy and immunotherapy resistance in tumors. Priming of first-strand cDNA relied on TRAV- and TRBV-specific primers (covering alpha and beta chains). TCR amplification used roughly 18 PCR cycles, a constant-region primer and a V-primer adapter. Via MiXCR, TCRdb re-called the reads, giving one row per CDR3 protein. The table lists 30,000 or so distinct CDR3 sequences, approximately 49% of them singletons, with roughly 5% in the top ten. The time point is: after trial treatment. The treatment is: LDRT plus nivolumab, ipilimumab, low-dose cyclophosphamide and aspirin (RACIN trial). Here the sequenced sample was PBMCs, taken after low-dose radiotherapy plus immunotherapy. The receptors come from a male donor with gallbladder cancer.

This clonotype was counted ten times or more. V and J are TRBV7-2 and TRBJ2-1; 8 bases align to TRBD2. The CDR3 length is 16 residues. V lost 1 base to trimming and J lost 10 bases; unmatched junction nucleotides: 12. Germline CDR1 is SGHTA and CDR2 is FQGNSA. CDR3 in DNA: TGTGCCAGCAGCTTAGTCGGGGGGGGGGGTTTTAGGGAGCAGTTCTTC. The encoded protein is CASSLVGGGGFREQFF.

This clonotype has a count of ten or more. The chain links TRBV27 to TRBJ2-4, with D possibly matching TRBD1 (6 bases). There are 17 residues in the CDR3. From germline, CDR1 is MNHEY and CDR2 SMNVEV (reference sequence). V lost 4 bases, J lost 0 bases, and 16 bases lay in between. For the CDR3, the DNA is TGTGCCAGCAGTTCCTACGGACAGACCTTAGCCAAAAACATTCAGTACTTC. Translating it yields CASSSYGQTLAKNIQYF.

This clonotype qualifies as medium-sized. The chain is built from TRBV7-2 and TRBJ2-5; TRBD2 is a possible D gene (5 bases). CDR3 size: 13 residues. V was cut by 2 bases and J by 7 bases, with 11 bases left in between. From germline, CDR1 is SGHTA and CDR2 FQGNSA. The CDR3 DNA reads TGTGCCAGCAGCTTAACTCGGGGTCCGACCCAGTACTTC. Residues: CASSLTRGPTQYF.

This clonotype rates as medium-sized. The V call is TRBV6-2 or TRBV6-3, the J call TRBJ2-4, with D possibly TRBD1 on 6 matching bases. The CDR3 extends over 17 amino acids. The V gene lost 0 bases and the J gene lost 9 bases, with 21 bases spanning the gap. Germline-derived CDR1 and CDR2 are MNHEY and SVGEGT. The CDR3 nucleotides are TGTGCCAGCAGTTACTCCCAGGGGAGCCGTGGGATCGGCATTCAGTACTTC. Its protein is CASSYSQGSRGIGIQYF.

This rearrangement joins TRBV9 to TRBJ2-3; D remains unclear. Germline CDR1 SGDLS, CDR2 YYNGEE. The CDR3 extends over 14 amino acids. The V gene lost 0 bases and the J gene lost 4 bases, with 9 bases spanning the gap. The CDR3 sequence is CASSVGWGSDTQYF. CDR3 nucleotide sequence: TGTGCCAGCAGCGTAGGGTGGGGTTCAGATACGCAGTATTTT. Complete variable domain (other parts from reference TRBV9 and TRBJ2-3): DSGVTQTPKHLITATGQRVTLRCSPRSGDLSVYWYQQSLDQGLQFLIQYYNGEERAKGNILERFSAQQFPDLHSELNLSSLELGDSALYFCASSVGWGSDTQYFGPGTRLTVL.

This clonotype was seen at least ten times. The rearrangement uses TRBV19 and TRBJ2-7; the D is unclear. Looked up from germline, CDR1 is LNHDA and CDR2 is SQIVND (reference sequence). CDR3 length equals 14 residues. Trimming took 1 base from V and 2 from J, leaving 9 bases between them. The CDR3: CASSIATSTYEQYF. CDR3 in DNA: TGTGCCAGTAGTATAGCAACCTCTACCTACGAGCAGTACTTC.

In regard to this clonotype: A read error is likely here: a far larger clone is one base away. This chain connects TRBV5-1 to TRBJ2-1; D possibly uses TRBD1 or TRBD2 (5 bases each). The length of the CDR3 is 13 residues. CDR1 SGHRS and CDR2 YFSETQ come from the germline V gene. Trimming took off 5 bases at V and 10 bases at J, with 16 bases between the two ends. The CDR3 coding sequence is TGCGCCAGCAGTCAGGGACCGGGCTACGAGCAGTTCTTC. This sequence encodes CASSQGPGYEQFF.

The gene calls are TRBV28 and TRBJ2-3; 13 bases fit TRBD2. This CDR3 is built from 16 residues. After removal of 4 bases from V and 10 bases from J, the junction contained 11 bases not matched to a gene. CDR1 MDHEN and CDR2 SYDVKM come from the germline V gene. The CDR3 sequence: CASSYPGLAGFGPQYF. In DNA, the CDR3 is TGTGCCAGCAGTTACCCGGGACTAGCGGGATTTGGTCCGCAGTATTTT.